The 24 T cell receptor beta chains below all came from one sample that was sequenced in a study of blood T cell repertoires in COVID-19. Assay used: immunoSEQ multiplex PCR; TCRdb lists only in-frame clones, some missing. The sample has 300,000 to 400,000 clones, more than 70% seen once. Sequencing used peripheral blood. The receptor set was obtained from an older woman with COVID-19, enrolled during active disease.

The chain couples TRBV27 to TRBJ1-4, with D maybe TRBD1 (5 bases). Germline loops: CDR1 MNHEY, CDR2 SMNVEV (reference sequence). The CDR3 covers 17 residues. V gave up 7 bases and J gave up 5 bases, with 23 bases separating them. The CDR3 DNA is TGTGCCAGCACCGGTTTGCCTCGGGTAGGGGTCAATGAAAAACTGTTTTTT. This codes for CASTGLPRVGVNEKLFF.

This chain links TRBV27 with TRBJ1-2, with 8 bases that match TRBD1. Trimming cost V 3 bases and J 5 bases; bases outside gene matches: 5. Germline V CDR1 and CDR2: MNHEY, SMNVEV (reference sequence). The length of the CDR3 is 14 residues. The CDR3 loop reads CASSLGTGGYGYTF. The CDR3 DNA is TGTGCCAGCAGTTTGGGAACAGGGGGGTATGGCTACACCTTC.

The rearrangement joins TRBV28 to TRBJ2-3; 8 bases match TRBD2. In germline, CDR1 is MDHEN, CDR2 SYDVKM. The CDR3 runs to 15 residues. Trimming at V came to 8 bases and at J to 3 bases, leaving 10 bases not matched to a gene. The CDR3 protein is CASQIAGRVTDTQYF. The CDR3 region has the DNA TGTGCCAGCCAAATAGCGGGGAGGGTGACAGATACGCAGTATTTT.

This chain links TRBV5-6 with TRBJ1-2; 10 nucleotides match TRBD1. The length of the CDR3 is 15 residues. The J segment lost 4 bases and the V segment lost 5 bases, leaving 8 bases of the junction unmatched. The germline gives CDR1 SGHDT, CDR2 YYEEEE. CDR3: CASSYRDRGGYGYTF. CDR3 nucleotide sequence: TGTGCCAGCAGTTACCGGGACAGGGGTGGCTATGGCTACACCTTC.

The sample holds one count of this clone. This chain uses TRBV27 with TRBJ1-5, with no clear D. Germline V gene sequence: CDR1 MNHEY, CDR2 SMNVEV (reference sequence). The CDR3 runs 12 residues. Trimming cost V 6 bases and J 7 bases, with 10 bases left between them. The CDR3 loop is CASRSLGQPQHF. Here the CDR3 DNA reads TGTGCCAGCAGATCACTAGGACAGCCCCAGCATTTT.

The rearrangement joins TRBV30 to TRBJ1-2; 8 bases align to TRBD1. CDR1 is GTSNPN, CDR2 SVGIG, per germline (reference sequence). V was pared by 5 bases and J by 6 bases, with 5 bases of the junction left unmatched. The length of the CDR3 is 12 residues. CDR3 nucleotide sequence: TGTGCCTGGGATCAGGGGGCGAATGGCTACACCTTC. It specifies CAWDQGANGYTF.

V usage is TRBV2 and J usage is TRBJ1-1; D uncertain. CDR3 size: 14 residues. V lost 4 bases and J lost 1, with 10 bases in between. Germline CDR1 is SNHLY and CDR2 is FYNNEI. The chain's CDR3 is CASSVAEANTEAFF. DNA of the CDR3: TGTGCCAGCAGTGTCGCTGAAGCGAACACTGAAGCTTTCTTT.

This clone was recorded once. This rearrangement joins TRBV6-6 to TRBJ2-3; the D gene is possibly TRBD2 (7 bases). Per the germline V gene, CDR1 is MNHNY and CDR2 is SVGAGI (reference sequence). V shed 8 bases and J shed 4 bases, with 13 bases lying between them. CDR3 length equals 13 residues. As DNA, the CDR3 is TGTGCCAGCGGGGGGGCGGGAGCAGATACGCAGTATTTT. This gives the protein CASGGAGADTQYF.

The rearrangement uses TRBV19 and TRBJ1-2; D gene ambiguous. The V gene's germline CDR1 is LNHDA and CDR2 SQIVND (reference sequence). This CDR3 has 13 residues. Trimming removed 3 bases from V and 8 bases from J, with 13 bases in between. The CDR3 region is CASSMARLRGYTF. The CDR3 DNA sequence: TGTGCCAGTAGTATGGCCAGATTGAGGGGCTACACCTTC.

The chain joins TRBV11-2 to TRBJ1-1; D possibly corresponds to TRBD1 (6 bases). V dropped 5 bases and J dropped 7 bases, with 11 bases sitting between them. The CDR3 loop spans 12 amino acids. Germline CDR1 SGHAT, CDR2 FQNNGV. The CDR3 here is CASSPTGHEAFF. CDR3 coding DNA: TGTGCCAGCAGCCCTACAGGGCATGAAGCTTTCTTT.

The chain has TRBV11-2 and TRBJ1-4, with a tentative D call TRBD1 (5 bases). CDR1 and CDR2 from the germline V gene are SGHAT and FQNNGV. The CDR3 is made up of 15 amino acids. V was clipped by 0 bases and J by 5 bases, with 10 bases between them. The CDR3 here is CASSLDTTENEKLFF. The CDR3 DNA follows: TGTGCCAGCAGCTTAGACACGACAGAGAATGAAAAACTGTTTTTT.

This clone was counted once. The chain has TRBV6-2 or TRBV6-3 and TRBJ1-5; 7 nucleotides align to TRBD1. With 5 bases clipped from V and 0 bases from J, the junction kept 4 bases outside the gene matches. Looked up from germline, CDR1 is MNHEY and CDR2 is SVGEGT. This CDR3 spans 15 amino acids. In DNA, the CDR3 is TGTGCCAGCAGTCCGACAGGGAATAGCAATCAGCCCCAGCATTTT. Amino acid sequence: CASSPTGNSNQPQHF.

This chain joins TRBV27 and TRBJ2-7; possibly TRBD1 for D (6 bases). Germline CDR1 MNHEY, CDR2 SMNVEV (reference sequence). V gave up 2 bases and J gave up 0 bases, with 11 bases separating them. The CDR3 sequence is 15 residues long. The CDR3 protein is CASSLRQGGSYEQYF. CDR3 coding DNA: TGTGCCAGCAGTTTACGGCAAGGGGGCTCCTACGAGCAGTACTTC.

In DNA, the CDR3 is TGTGCCAGCAGTGGGACTAGCGGGGGCACAGATACGCAGTATTTT. This sequence encodes CASSGTSGGTDTQYF. J is TRBJ2-3 and V is TRBV2; 12 nucleotides align to TRBD2. Germline values: CDR1 SNHLY, CDR2 FYNNEI. The V and J ends lost 4 bases and 1 base, in that order; junction bases with no gene match: 0. The CDR3 is made up of 15 amino acids.

The J gene is TRBJ1-2, the V gene TRBV9; D call uncertain. Deletions cut 1 base from V and 5 bases from J, with 12 bases between. Germline CDR1 and CDR2: SGDLS and YYNGEE. This CDR3 is 14 amino acids long. This CDR3 is CASSVSQAPYGYTF. In DNA, the CDR3 is TGTGCCAGCAGCGTAAGCCAGGCCCCATATGGCTACACCTTC.

The V gene is TRBV6-5, the J gene TRBJ1-3; TRBD1 matches at 11 bases. With V trimmed by 6 bases and J by 2 bases, 3 bases remained unmatched. Germline V gene lookup returns CDR1 MNHEY and CDR2 SVGAGI. The CDR3 runs to 15 residues. CDR3 sequence (DNA): TGTGCCAGCAGACCGGGACAGGGGGCTGGAAACACCATATATTTT. Translating gives CASRPGQGAGNTIYF.

The CDR3 coding sequence is TGTGCCAGTAACTGGGGACAGGGTAGCAATCAGCCCCAGCATTTT. Amino acids: CASNWGQGSNQPQHF. This chain connects TRBV19 to TRBJ1-5; TRBD1 aligns across 9 bases. CDR3 length: 15 amino acids. Germline lookup yields CDR1 LNHDA and CDR2 SQIVND (reference sequence). With 7 bases clipped from V and 0 bases from J, the junction kept 4 bases outside the gene matches.

CDR3 in amino acids: CASSPGRNYGYTF. The CDR3 DNA reads TGTGCCAGCAGTCCAGGCAGAAACTATGGCTACACCTTC. This chain connects TRBV12-3 or TRBV12-4 to TRBJ1-2; D not resolved. The CDR3 is 13 residues long. V was cut by 5 bases and J by 2 bases, with 9 bases left in between.

The chain carries TRBV27 and TRBJ2-5; weak D call: TRBD2 (5 bases). V dropped 2 bases and J dropped 1 base, with 8 bases sitting between them. The germline V gene has CDR1 MNHEY and CDR2 SMNVEV (reference sequence). This CDR3 has 14 residues. The CDR3 coding sequence is TGTGCCAGCAGTTTACTAGGGAGCCAAGAGACCCAGTACTTC. It yields the protein CASSLLGSQETQYF.

The chain joins TRBV14 to TRBJ1-1; no clear D gene. The CDR3 is 14 residues long. Germline V gene data show CDR1 as SGHDN and CDR2 as FVKESK. V lost 1 base and J 4 bases, leaving 10 bases between the germline ends. The CDR3 sequence is CASSQAGGITEAFF. The CDR3 DNA reads TGTGCCAGCAGCCAAGCCGGAGGGATCACTGAAGCTTTCTTT.

The chain employs TRBV19 and TRBJ1-2, with D possibly TRBD1 on 5 matching bases. Germline CDR1 LNHDA, CDR2 SQIVND (reference sequence). The CDR3 is 14 residues long. Trimming shortened V by 3 bases and J by 8 bases, and 16 bases separated the two germline ends. In nucleotides, the CDR3 is TGTGCCAGTAGTATTTCACAGGCATCTCGAGGCTACACCTTC. It specifies CASSISQASRGYTF.

A remark on this clone: Other DNA sequences from this sample encode an identical CDR3 as well. The CDR3 DNA reads as TGTGCCAGTAGAAGACAGGCCTTTGGGGCCAACGTCCTGACTTTC. It encodes CASRRQAFGANVLTF. The rearrangement uses TRBV19 and TRBJ2-6, with TRBD1 as a possible D gene (6 bases). CDR3 size: 15 residues. Germline lookup yields CDR1 LNHDA and CDR2 SQIVND (reference sequence). Trimming took 6 bases from V and 3 from J, leaving 12 bases between them.

The J gene is TRBJ1-1, the V gene TRBV28; D is possibly TRBD1 (5 bases). Germline V CDR1 and CDR2: MDHEN, SYDVKM. This CDR3 has 12 amino acids. Trimming shortened V by 10 bases and J by 7 bases, and 16 bases separated the two germline ends. The DNA for the CDR3 is TGTGCCATCCAGGGTGACGGTAATGAAGCTTTCTTT. Translated: CAIQGDGNEAFF.

The chain has TRBV9 and TRBJ2-1; D unresolved. The germline gives CDR1 SGDLS, CDR2 YYNGEE. There are 12 residues in the CDR3. Trimming took 2 bases from V and 10 from J, leaving 10 bases between them. In DNA, the CDR3 is TGTGCCAGCAGCGTGTCCTCCGGGGAGCAGTTCTTC. The encoded protein is CASSVSSGEQFF.